This T cell receptor (beta chain) was sequenced in a study of T cell responses to AZD1222 COVID-19 vaccine. Produced via immunoSEQ multiplex PCR; TCRdb's table is partial and in-frame only. The profile shows more than 250,000 clones, over 85% of them singletons. The length of the CDR3 is 14 residues. Trimming shortened V by 2 bases and J by 5 bases, and 10 bases separated the two germline ends. The germline gives CDR1 KGHSH, CDR2 LQKENI. This clone was detected only once. This receptor was identified in an adult in good health. The rearrangement links TRBV18 to TRBJ1-5; the D gene is possibly TRBD1 (6 bases). Sequencing was performed on peripheral blood, taken on day 0 of AZD1222 vaccination. The CDR3, as DNA: TGTGCCAGCTCACCAAGTGGGGGCCATCAGCCCCAGCATTTT. Amino acids: CASSPSGGHQPQHF.